The 5 T cell receptor beta chains below come from one sample, sequenced in a study of T cells of healthy individuals (dated by TCRdb to 2016 to 2018). The library was prepared using 5' RACE. These reads were obtained on an Illumina MiSeq. The raw public reads went through TCRdb reprocessing: fastp at Q25, MiXCR clone calling, in-frame beta chains kept. Rows are combined by CDR3 protein, so each entry shows the most common genes and DNA. This sample gives around 63,000 distinct CDR3 sequences in total; 15% to 20% of them show up just once. Clones ranked in the top ten supply about 4.3% of the sample. The receptors here all came from a human donor in good health.

This clonotype has a handful of counts. This chain uses TRBV3-1 with TRBJ1-1; D remains ambiguous. Germline CDR1 reads LGHDT; CDR2 reads YNNKEL (reference sequence). This CDR3 comprises 12 residues. V lost 11 bases and J 3 bases, leaving 13 bases between the germline ends. The CDR3 reads CACTGSDTEAFF. The CDR3, as DNA: TGTGCCTGCACCGGCAGCGACACTGAAGCTTTCTTT. The full variable domain, rest sourced from reference TRBV3-1 and TRBJ1-1, is DTAVSQTPKYLVTQMGNDKSIKCEQNLGHDTMYWYKQDSKKFLKIMFSYNNKELIINETVPNRFSPKSPDKAHLNLHINSLELGDSAVYFCACTGSDTEAFFGQGTRLTVV.

The rearrangement uses TRBV4-1 and TRBJ2-3; possibly TRBD2 for D (7 bases). Per germline, CDR1 MGHRA and CDR2 YSYEKL. The CDR3 covers 16 residues. V shed 0 bases and J shed 1 base, with 11 bases lying between them. CDR3 DNA: TGCGCCAGCAGCCAAGAACCCGGGGGGCGCACAGATACGCAGTATTTT. Amino acid sequence: CASSQEPGGRTDTQYF.

The chain recombines TRBV7-2 with TRBJ2-5; TRBD1 matches 7 bases. Looked up from germline, CDR1 is SGHTA and CDR2 is FQGNSA. There are 15 residues in the CDR3. Losses at the gene ends were 0 bases for V and 3 bases for J; bases not matched to a gene: 4. The CDR3 DNA is TGTGCCAGCAGCTTAGCAGGGACAGACAAAGAGACCCAGTACTTC. Encoded protein: CASSLAGTDKETQYF.

This clonotype turned up a few times. The J gene is TRBJ2-2, the V gene TRBV7-3; TRBD1 matches 7 bases. CDR3 length: 17 residues. Germline CDR1 SGHTA, CDR2 FQGTGA. The V and J ends lost 5 bases and 5 bases, in that order; junction bases with no gene match: 14. CDR3 protein: CASSLTPSTGKTGELFF. CDR3 in DNA: TGTGCCAGCAGCCTCACTCCCTCGACAGGGAAAACCGGGGAGCTGTTTTTT.

V usage is TRBV7-9 and J usage is TRBJ2-5, with 14 bases lining up with TRBD2. In germline, CDR1 is SEHNR, CDR2 FQNEAQ (reference sequence). V was clipped by 5 bases and J by 3 bases; unmatched bases: 5. This CDR3 is 16 amino acids long. CDR3 sequence: CASSGKGLAGEETQYF. CDR3 nucleotides: TGTGCCAGCAGCGGAAAGGGACTAGCGGGAGAAGAGACCCAGTACTTC.